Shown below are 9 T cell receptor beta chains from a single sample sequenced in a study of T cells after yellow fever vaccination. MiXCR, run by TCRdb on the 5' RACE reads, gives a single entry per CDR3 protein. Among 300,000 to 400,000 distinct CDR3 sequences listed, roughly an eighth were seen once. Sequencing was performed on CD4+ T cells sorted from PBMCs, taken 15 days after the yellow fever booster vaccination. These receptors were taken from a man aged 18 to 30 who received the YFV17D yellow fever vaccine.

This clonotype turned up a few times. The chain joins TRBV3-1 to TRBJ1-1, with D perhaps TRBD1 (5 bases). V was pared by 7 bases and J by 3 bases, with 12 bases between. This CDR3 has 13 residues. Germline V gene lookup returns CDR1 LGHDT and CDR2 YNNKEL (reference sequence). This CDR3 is CASTGRVDTEAFF. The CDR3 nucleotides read TGTGCCAGCACAGGCAGGGTTGACACTGAAGCTTTCTTT.

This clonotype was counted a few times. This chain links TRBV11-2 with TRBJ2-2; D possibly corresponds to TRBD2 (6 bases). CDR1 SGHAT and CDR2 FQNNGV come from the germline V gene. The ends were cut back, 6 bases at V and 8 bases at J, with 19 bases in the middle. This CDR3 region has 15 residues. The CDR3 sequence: CASRLPGGGRGELFF. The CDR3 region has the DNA TGTGCCAGCAGGCTCCCCGGGGGAGGTAGAGGGGAGCTGTTTTTT.

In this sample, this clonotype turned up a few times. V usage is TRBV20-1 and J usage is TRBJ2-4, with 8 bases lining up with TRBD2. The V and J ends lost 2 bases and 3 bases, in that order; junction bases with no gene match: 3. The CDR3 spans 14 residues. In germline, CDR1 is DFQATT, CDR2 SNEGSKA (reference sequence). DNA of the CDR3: TGCAGTGCTAGAAGGCTAGCGGGCAAAAACATTCAGTACTTC. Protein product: CSARRLAGKNIQYF.

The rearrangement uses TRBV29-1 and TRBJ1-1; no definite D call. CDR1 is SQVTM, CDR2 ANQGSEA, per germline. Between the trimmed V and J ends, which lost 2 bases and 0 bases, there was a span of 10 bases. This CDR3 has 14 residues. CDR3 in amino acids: CSVEFSQLNTEAFF. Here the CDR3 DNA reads TGCAGCGTTGAATTTTCCCAGTTGAACACTGAAGCTTTCTTT.

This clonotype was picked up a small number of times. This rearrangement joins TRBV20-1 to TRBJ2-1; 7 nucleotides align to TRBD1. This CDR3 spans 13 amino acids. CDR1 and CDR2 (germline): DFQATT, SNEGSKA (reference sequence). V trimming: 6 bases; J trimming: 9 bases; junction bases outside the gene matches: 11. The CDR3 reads CSARDRTQSEQFF. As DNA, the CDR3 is TGCAGTGCCCGGGACAGAACGCAATCTGAGCAGTTCTTC.

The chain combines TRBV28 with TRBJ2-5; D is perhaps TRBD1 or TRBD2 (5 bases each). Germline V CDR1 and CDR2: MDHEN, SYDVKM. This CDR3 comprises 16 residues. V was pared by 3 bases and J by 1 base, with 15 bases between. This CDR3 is CASSFGLGATQETQYF. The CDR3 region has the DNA TGTGCCAGCAGTTTCGGACTTGGGGCCACCCAAGAGACCCAGTACTTC.

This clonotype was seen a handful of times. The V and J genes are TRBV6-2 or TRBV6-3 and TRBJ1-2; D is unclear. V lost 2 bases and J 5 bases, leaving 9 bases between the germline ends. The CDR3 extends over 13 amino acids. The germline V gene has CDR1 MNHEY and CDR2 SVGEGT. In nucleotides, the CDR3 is TGTGCCAGCAGTTACGAGGGAAAGTATGGCTACACCTTC. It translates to CASSYEGKYGYTF.

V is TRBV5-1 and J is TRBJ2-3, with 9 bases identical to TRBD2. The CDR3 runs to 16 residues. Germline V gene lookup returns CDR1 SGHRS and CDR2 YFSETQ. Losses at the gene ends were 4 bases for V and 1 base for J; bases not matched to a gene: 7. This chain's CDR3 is CASSPPTSGGTDTQYF. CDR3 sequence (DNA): TGCGCCAGCAGCCCGCCGACTAGCGGCGGCACAGATACGCAGTATTTT.

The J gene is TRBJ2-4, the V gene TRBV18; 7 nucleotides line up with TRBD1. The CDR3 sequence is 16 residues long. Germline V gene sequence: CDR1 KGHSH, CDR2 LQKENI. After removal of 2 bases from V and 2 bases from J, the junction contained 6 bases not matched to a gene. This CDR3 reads CASSPGQALSKNIQYF. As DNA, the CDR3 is TGTGCCAGCTCACCAGGACAGGCTCTGTCCAAAAACATTCAGTACTTC.